This T cell receptor beta chain was found in a study of blood T cells in healthy people across ages. Whole-study findings and limits: Changes in expanded clonotypes were possibly confounded, as the CMV status of donors was unknown.

A note on this clonotype: The antigen is unknown.

Trimming removed 8 bases from V and 1 base from J, with 24 bases in between. The CDR3 loop spans 17 amino acids. Total RNA, at least 6 micrograms per sample, came from PBMCs. The second PCR ran about 6 to 11 cycles with a sample-barcoded 5' primer and J-beta primers. Each CDR3 protein gets one entry after TCRdb re-called the 5' RACE reads with MiXCR. The table lists roughly 1.4 million distinct CDR3 sequences, around 55% of them singletons. This clonotype was obtained from a man younger than 30 in good health. Sequencing input: blood. The chain employs TRBV12-3 or TRBV12-4 and TRBJ2-7; perhaps D is TRBD1 or TRBD2 (5 bases each). Here the CDR3 reads CASWGFLSSGLSYEQYF. Written as DNA, the CDR3 is TGTGCCAGCTGGGGGTTCCTTTCAAGCGGTCTTTCCTACGAGCAGTACTTC.